What follows are 4 T cell receptor beta chains derived from one specimen sequenced in a study of T cells in Graves' hyperthyroidism and ophthalmopathy (dated by TCRdb to about 2019). Libraries were prepared through multiplex PCR. Sequencing relied on an Illumina HiSeq 2000. TCR beta CDR3 regions were amplified from RNA transcripts. The first round of RT-PCR for the TCR CDR3 was performed with the HTBI primer set and the Qiagen OneStep RT-PCR kit. TCRdb redid the processing of the public reads, applying fastp at Q25 and MiXCR, and retained in-frame beta chains. All rows with the same CDR3 protein become a single entry with the most common DNA and genes. Within this sample are 640,000 or so distinct CDR3 sequences, with roughly 15% of them counted one time only. Jointly, the top ten make up 4% to 5.5% of the sample. Sequencing input: blood. The receptor set was obtained from a middle-aged woman with Graves' ophthalmopathy.

The table lists this clonotype with many counts. This chain links TRBV7-2 with TRBJ2-7; D unclear. V was pared by 5 bases and J by 6 bases, with 11 bases between. Germline loops: CDR1 SGHTA, CDR2 FQGNSA. The CDR3 length is 12 residues. This CDR3 reads CASSGTPREQYF. CDR3 coding DNA: TGTGCCAGCAGCGGAACGCCTCGCGAGCAGTACTTC.

The chain employs TRBV30 and TRBJ2-7; TRBD2 aligns across 11 bases. J gave up 6 bases and V 5 bases, and 0 bases lay outside the gene matches. The germline V gene has CDR1 GTSNPN and CDR2 SVGIG (reference sequence). This CDR3 is 11 amino acids long. In nucleotides, the CDR3 is TGTGCCTGGGGGACTAGCGGCGAGCAGTACTTC. Encoded protein: CAWGTSGEQYF. The complete variable domain, with remaining parts taken from reference TRBV30 and TRBJ2-7, reads SQTIHQWPATLVQPVGSPLSLECTVEGTSNPNLYWYRQAAGRGLQLLFYSVGIGQISSEVPQNLSASRPQDRQFILSSKKLLLSDSGFYLCAWGTSGEQYFGPGTRLTVT.

This chain connects TRBV9 to TRBJ1-2; perhaps TRBD1 as D (5 bases). V lost 0 bases, J lost 3 bases, and 12 bases lay in between. There are 15 residues in the CDR3. Germline V gene sequence: CDR1 SGDLS, CDR2 YYNGEE. CDR3 region: CASSVGPGFDYGYTF. The CDR3 DNA reads TGTGCCAGCAGCGTAGGTCCAGGGTTCGACTATGGCTACACCTTC.

This clonotype was counted once. The chain is built from TRBV6-5 and TRBJ2-7; 13 nucleotides agree with TRBD2. The junction had 9 bases not matched to a gene; V was cut back by 0 bases and J by 7 bases. The length of the CDR3 is 17 residues. Germline V CDR1 and CDR2: MNHEY, SVGAGI. CDR3 in DNA: TGTGCCAGCAGTTACTCCCCGGGACTAGCGGGATCGGGGGAGCAGTACTTC. It codes for CASSYSPGLAGSGEQYF.